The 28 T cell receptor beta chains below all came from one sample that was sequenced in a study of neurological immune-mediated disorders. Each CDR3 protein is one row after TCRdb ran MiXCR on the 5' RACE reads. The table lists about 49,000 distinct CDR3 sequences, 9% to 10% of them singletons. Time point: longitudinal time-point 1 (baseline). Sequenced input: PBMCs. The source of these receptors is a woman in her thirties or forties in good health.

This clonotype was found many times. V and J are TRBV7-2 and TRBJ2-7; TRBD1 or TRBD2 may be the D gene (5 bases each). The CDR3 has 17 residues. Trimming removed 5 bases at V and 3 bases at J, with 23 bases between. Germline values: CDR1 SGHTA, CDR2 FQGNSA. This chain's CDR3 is CASSPYRGQREIYEQYF. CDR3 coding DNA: TGTGCCAGCAGCCCGTACCGCGGACAAAGGGAGATCTACGAGCAGTACTTC.

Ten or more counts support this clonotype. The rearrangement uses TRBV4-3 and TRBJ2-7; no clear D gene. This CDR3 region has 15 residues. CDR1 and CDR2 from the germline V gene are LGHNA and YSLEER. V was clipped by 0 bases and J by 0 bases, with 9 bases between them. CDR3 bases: TGCGCCAGCAGCCAAGATCCCGTGGGCTCCTACGAGCAGTACTTC. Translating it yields CASSQDPVGSYEQYF.

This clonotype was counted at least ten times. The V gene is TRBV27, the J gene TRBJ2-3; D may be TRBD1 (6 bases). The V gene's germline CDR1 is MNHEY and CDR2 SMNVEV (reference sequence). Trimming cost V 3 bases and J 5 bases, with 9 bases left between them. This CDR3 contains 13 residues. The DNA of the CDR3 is TGTGCCAGCAGTTTTCAGGGGAGAGATACGCAGTATTTT. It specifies CASSFQGRDTQYF.

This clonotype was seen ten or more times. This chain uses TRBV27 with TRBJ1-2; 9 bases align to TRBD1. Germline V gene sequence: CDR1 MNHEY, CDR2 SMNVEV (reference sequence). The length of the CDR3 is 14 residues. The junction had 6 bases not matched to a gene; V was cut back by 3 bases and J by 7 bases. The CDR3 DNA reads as TGTGCCAGCAGTTTCGGGACAGGGCTTAGTGGCTACACCTTC. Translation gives CASSFGTGLSGYTF.

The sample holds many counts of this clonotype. The CDR3 DNA sequence: TGTGCTAGTGGTTTCGGACAGGGGGGATCGGGGGAGACCCAGTACTTC. Translating gives CASGFGQGGSGETQYF. This chain links TRBV12-5 with TRBJ2-5; 10 nucleotides line up with TRBD1. This CDR3 has 16 amino acids. Trimming took 3 bases from V and 5 from J; bases not matched to a gene: 9. CDR1 and CDR2 from the germline V gene are LGHNT and FRNRAP.

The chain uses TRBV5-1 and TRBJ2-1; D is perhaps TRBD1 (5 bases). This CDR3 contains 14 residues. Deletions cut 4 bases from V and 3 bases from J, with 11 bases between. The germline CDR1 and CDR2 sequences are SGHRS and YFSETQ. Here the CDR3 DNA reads TGCGCCAGCAGCCCGAAAGACAGCTACAATGAGCAGTTCTTC. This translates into CASSPKDSYNEQFF.

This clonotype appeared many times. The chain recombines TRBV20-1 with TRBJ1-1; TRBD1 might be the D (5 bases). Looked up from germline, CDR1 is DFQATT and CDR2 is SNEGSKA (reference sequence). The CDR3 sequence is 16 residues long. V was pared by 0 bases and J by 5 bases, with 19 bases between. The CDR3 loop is CSARDPDNAVRTEAFF. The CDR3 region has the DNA TGCAGTGCTAGAGATCCGGACAACGCGGTTCGGACTGAAGCTTTCTTT.

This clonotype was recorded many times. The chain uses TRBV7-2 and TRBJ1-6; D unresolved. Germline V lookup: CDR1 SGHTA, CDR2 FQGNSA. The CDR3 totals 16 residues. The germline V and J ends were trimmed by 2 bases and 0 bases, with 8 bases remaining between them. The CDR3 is CASSLRRSSYNSPLHF. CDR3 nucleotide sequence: TGTGCCAGCAGCTTAAGGCGGTCCTCCTATAATTCACCCCTCCACTTT.

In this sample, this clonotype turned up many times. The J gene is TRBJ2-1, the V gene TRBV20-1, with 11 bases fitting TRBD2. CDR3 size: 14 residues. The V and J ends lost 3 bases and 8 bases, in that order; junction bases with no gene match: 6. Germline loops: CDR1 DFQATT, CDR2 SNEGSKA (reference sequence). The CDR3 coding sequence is TGCAGTGCTAGGGGGACTAGCGGCAGCTATGAGCAGTTCTTC. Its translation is CSARGTSGSYEQFF.

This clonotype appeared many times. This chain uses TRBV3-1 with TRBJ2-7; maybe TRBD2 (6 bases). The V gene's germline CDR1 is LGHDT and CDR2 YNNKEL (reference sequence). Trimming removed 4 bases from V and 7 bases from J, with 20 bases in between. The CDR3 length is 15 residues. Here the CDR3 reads CASSLGHSGNKEQYF. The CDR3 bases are TGTGCCAGCAGCCTGGGGCATAGCGGAAATAAGGAGCAGTACTTC.

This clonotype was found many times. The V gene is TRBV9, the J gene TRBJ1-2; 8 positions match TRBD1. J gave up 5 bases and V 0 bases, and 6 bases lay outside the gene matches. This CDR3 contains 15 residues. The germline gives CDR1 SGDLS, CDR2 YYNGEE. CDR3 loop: CASSVEGQGLYGYTF. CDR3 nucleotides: TGTGCCAGCAGCGTAGAAGGACAGGGTTTATATGGCTACACCTTC.

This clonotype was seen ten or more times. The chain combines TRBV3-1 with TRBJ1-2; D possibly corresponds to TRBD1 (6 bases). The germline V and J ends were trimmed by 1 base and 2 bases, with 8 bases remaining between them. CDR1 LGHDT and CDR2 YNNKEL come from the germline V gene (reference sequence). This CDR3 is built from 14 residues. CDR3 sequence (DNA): TGTGCCAGCAGCCAAGGGACAGAGAACTATGGCTACACCTTC. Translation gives CASSQGTENYGYTF.

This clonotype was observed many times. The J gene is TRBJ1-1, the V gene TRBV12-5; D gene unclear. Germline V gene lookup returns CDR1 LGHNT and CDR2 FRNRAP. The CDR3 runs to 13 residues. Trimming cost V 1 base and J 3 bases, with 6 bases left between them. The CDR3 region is CASGLEGYTEAFF. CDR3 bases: TGTGCTAGTGGTTTGGAGGGTTACACTGAAGCTTTCTTT.

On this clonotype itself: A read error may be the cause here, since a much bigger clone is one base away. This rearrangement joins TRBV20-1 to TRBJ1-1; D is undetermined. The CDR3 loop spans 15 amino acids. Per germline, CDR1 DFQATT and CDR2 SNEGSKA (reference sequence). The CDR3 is CRAADVGISNTEAFF. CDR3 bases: TGCCGTGCTGCAGACGTCGGGATCTCGAACACTGAAGCTTTCTTT.

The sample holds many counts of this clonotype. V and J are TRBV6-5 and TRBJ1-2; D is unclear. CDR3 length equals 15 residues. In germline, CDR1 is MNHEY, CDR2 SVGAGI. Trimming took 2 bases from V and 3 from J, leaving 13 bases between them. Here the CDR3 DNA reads TGTGCCAGCAGTTACGCGGCAGAACCTTACTATGGCTACACCTTC. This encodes CASSYAAEPYYGYTF.

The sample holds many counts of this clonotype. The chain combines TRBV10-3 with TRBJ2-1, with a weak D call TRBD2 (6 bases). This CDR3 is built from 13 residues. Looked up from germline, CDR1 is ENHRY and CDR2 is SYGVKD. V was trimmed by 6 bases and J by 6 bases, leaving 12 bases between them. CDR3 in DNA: TGTGCCATCAGGGGGGACTCGCTCAATGAGCAGTTCTTC. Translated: CAIRGDSLNEQFF.

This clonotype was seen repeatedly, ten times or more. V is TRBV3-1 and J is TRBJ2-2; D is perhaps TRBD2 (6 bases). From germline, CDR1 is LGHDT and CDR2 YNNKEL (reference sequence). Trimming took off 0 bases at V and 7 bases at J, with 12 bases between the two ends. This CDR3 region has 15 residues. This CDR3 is CASSQEGLTFGELFF. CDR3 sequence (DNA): TGTGCCAGCAGCCAAGAGGGACTTACATTCGGGGAGCTGTTTTTT.

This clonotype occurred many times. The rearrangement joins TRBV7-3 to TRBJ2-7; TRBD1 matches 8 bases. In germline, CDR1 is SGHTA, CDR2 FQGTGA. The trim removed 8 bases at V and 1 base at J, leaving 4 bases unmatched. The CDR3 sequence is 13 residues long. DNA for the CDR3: TGTGCCAGCGGGCAGGGGGCTTCCTACGAGCAGTACTTC. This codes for CASGQGASYEQYF.

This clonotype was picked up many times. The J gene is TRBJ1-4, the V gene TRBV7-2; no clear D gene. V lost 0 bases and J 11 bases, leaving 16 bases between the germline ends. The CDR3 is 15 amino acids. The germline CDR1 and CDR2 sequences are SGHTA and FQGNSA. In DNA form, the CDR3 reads TGTGCCAGCAGCTTAGCCGCGTGGTCGGCTGAGAAACTGTTTTTT. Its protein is CASSLAAWSAEKLFF.

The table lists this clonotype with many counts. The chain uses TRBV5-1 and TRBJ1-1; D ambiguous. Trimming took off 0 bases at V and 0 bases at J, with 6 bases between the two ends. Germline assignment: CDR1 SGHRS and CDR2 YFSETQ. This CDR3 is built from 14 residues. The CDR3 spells CASSLEGLNTEAFF. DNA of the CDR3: TGCGCCAGCAGCTTGGAGGGCTTGAACACTGAAGCTTTCTTT.

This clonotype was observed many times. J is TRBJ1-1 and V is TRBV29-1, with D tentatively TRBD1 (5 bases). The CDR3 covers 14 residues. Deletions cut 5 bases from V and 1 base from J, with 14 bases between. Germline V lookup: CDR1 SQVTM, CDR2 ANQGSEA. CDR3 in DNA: TGCAGCGTTATCAGACAGCCCGAGAACACTGAAGCTTTCTTT. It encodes CSVIRQPENTEAFF.

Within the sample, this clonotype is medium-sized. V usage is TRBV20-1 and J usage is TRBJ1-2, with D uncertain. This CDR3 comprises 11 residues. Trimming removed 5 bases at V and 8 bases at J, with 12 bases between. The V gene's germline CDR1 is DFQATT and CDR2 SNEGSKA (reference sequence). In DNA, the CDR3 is TGCAGTGCTCTTTCCCCTAGAGGCTACACCTTC. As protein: CSALSPRGYTF.

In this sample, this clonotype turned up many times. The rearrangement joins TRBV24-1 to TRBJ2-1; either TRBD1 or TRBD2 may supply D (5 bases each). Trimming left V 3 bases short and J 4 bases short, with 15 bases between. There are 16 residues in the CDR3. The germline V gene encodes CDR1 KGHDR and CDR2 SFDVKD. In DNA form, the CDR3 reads TGTGCCACCAGTGATAACACCGGGACCCAATACAATGAGCAGTTCTTC. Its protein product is CATSDNTGTQYNEQFF.

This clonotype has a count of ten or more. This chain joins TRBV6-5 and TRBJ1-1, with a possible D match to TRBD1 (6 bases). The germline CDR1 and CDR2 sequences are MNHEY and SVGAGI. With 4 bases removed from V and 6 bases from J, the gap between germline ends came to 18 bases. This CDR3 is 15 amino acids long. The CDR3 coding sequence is TGTGCCAGCAGTTCCGTGGGGGGGCTAGATTCTGAAGCTTTCTTT. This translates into CASSSVGGLDSEAFF.

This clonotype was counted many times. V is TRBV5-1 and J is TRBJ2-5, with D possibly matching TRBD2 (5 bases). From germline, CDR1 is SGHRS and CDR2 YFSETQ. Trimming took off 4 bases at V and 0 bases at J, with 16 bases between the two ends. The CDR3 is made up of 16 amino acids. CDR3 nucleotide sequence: TGCGCCAGCAGCCTTACGAGCCGGAGGTACCAAGAGACCCAGTACTTC. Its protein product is CASSLTSRRYQETQYF.

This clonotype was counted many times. CDR3 amino acids: CSARRGPNTGELFF. For the CDR3, the DNA is TGCAGTGCTAGGAGGGGCCCTAACACCGGGGAGCTGTTTTTT. The chain uses TRBV20-1 and TRBJ2-2; D may be TRBD1 or TRBD2 (5 bases each). The germline V and J ends were trimmed by 3 bases and 2 bases, with 10 bases remaining between them. The V gene's germline CDR1 is DFQATT and CDR2 SNEGSKA (reference sequence). CDR3 length equals 14 residues.

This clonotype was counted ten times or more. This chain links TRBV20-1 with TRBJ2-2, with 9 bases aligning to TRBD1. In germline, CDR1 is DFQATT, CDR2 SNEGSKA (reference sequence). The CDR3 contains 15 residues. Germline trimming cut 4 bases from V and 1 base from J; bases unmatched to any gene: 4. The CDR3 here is CSATGQGRNTGELFF. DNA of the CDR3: TGCAGTGCTACCGGACAGGGGAGGAACACCGGGGAGCTGTTTTTT.

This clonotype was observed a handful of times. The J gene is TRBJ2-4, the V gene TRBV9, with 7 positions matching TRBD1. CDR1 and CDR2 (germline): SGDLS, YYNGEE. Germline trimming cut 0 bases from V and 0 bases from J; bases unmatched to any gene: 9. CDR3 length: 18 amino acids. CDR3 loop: CASSVGGRQGLAKNIQYF. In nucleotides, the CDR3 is TGTGCCAGCAGCGTAGGAGGACGACAGGGTCTAGCCAAAAACATTCAGTACTTC. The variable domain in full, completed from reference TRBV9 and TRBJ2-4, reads DSGVTQTPKHLITATGQRVTLRCSPRSGDLSVYWYQQSLDQGLQFLIQYYNGEERAKGNILERFSAQQFPDLHSELNLSSLELGDSALYFCASSVGGRQGLAKNIQYFGAGTRLSVL.